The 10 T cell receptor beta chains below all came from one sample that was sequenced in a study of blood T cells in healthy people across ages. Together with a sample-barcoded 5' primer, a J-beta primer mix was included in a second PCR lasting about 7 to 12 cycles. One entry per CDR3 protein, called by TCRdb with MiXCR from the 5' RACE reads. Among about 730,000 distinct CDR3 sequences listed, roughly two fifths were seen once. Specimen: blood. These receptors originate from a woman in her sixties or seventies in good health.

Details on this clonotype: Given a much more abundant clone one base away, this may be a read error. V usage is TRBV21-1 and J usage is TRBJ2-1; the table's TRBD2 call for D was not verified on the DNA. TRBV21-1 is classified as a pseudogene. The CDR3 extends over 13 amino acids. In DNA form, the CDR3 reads TGTGCCAGCAGCAAAGGTGGCGGGAGTGAGCAGTTCTTC. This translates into CASSKGGGSEQFF.

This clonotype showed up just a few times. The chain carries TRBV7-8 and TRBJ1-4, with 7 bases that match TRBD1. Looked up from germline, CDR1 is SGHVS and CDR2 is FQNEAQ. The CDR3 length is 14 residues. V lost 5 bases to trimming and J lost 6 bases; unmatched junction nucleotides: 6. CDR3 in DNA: TGTGCCAGCAGCCGACTACAGGGGTATGAAAAACTGTTTTTT. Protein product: CASSRLQGYEKLFF.

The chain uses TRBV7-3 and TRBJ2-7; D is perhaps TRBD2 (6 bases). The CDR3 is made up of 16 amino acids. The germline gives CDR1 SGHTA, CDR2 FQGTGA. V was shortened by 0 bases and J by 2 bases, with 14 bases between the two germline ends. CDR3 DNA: TGTGCCAGCAGCTTAACGGTCGGGGGAGGCACCTACGAGCAGTACTTC. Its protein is CASSLTVGGGTYEQYF.

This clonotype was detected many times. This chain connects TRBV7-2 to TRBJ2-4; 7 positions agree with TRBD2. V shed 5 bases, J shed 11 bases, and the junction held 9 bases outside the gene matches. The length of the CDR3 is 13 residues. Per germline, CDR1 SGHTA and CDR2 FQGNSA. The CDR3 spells CASSSLGLAVQYF. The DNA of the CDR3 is TGTGCCAGCAGCAGCCTGGGGCTAGCGGTTCAGTACTTC.

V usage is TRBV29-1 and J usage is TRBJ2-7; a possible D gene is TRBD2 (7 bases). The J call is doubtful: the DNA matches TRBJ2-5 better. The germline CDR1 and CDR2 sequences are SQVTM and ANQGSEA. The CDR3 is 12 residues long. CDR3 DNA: TGCAGCGTTGACGGGGAGGGGGGGACCCAGTACTTC. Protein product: CSVDGEGGTQYF.

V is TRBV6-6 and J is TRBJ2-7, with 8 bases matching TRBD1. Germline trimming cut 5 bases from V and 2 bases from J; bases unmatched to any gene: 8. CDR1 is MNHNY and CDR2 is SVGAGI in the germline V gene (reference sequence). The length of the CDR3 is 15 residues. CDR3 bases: TGTGCCAGCAGTCCACCGAGGGACAGGCCCTACGAGCAGTACTTC. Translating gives CASSPPRDRPYEQYF.

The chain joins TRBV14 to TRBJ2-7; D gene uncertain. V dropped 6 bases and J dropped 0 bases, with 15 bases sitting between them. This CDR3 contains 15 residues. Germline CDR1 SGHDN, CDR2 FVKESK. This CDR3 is CASSLGPPSSYEQYF. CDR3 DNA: TGTGCCAGCAGTTTAGGGCCGCCCAGCTCCTACGAGCAGTACTTC.

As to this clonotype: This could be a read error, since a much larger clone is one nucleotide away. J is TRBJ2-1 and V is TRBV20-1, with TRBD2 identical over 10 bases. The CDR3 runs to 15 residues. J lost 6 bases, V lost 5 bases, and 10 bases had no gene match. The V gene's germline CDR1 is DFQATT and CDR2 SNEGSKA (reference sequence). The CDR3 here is CSAASASGGVNEQFF. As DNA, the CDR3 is TGCAGTGCTGCTTCTGCTAGCGGGGGAGTCAATGAGCAGTTCTTC.

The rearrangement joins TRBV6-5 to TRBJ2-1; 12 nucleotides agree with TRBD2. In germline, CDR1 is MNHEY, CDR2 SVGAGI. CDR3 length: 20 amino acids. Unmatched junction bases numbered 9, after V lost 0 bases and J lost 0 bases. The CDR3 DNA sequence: TGTGCCAGCAGTTACTCCTTTCTAGCGGGAGGGAGGGGCTCCTACAATGAGCAGTTCTTC. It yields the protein CASSYSFLAGGRGSYNEQFF.

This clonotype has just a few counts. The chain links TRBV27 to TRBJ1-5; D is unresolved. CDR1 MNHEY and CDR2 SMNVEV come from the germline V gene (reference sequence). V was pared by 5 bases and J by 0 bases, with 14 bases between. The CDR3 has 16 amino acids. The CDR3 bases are TGTGCCAGCAGTAGCGCAGCGGAGTATAGCAATCAGCCCCAGCATTTT. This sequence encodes CASSSAAEYSNQPQHF.